This T cell receptor (beta chain) was observed in a study of blood T cell repertoires in COVID-19. Across the whole study: Italy, Spain and the United States were the sources of the convalescent and acute COVID-19 samples. Sources were T cells, B-cell-depleted T cells, or PBMCs; the material itself was cDNA or gDNA.

This clone was detected a few times. How the authors handled the data: Cell counts per sample came from amplifying reference gene primers. The method was immunoSEQ multiplex PCR; TCRdb's version includes in-frame clones alone and lacks a portion of them. The V and J calls and clone size come from that table; D and trimming were worked out from the DNA. The table includes some 49,000 clones, approximately 80% detected once. Those enrolled in Seattle joined during active infection and were followed longitudinally afterward. The V gene lost 2 bases and the J gene lost 2 bases, with 8 bases spanning the gap. CDR3 length equals 13 residues. The germline CDR1 and CDR2 sequences are SGHRS and YFSETQ.

This chain connects TRBV5-1 to TRBJ2-7; D is perhaps TRBD1 (5 bases). The clonotype comes from a woman older than 75 with COVID-19, enrolled during active disease. The specimen sequenced was peripheral blood. The CDR3 region has the DNA TGCGCCAGCAGCTTTGACAGTCCCTACGAGCAGTACTTC. As protein: CASSFDSPYEQYF.